The 13 T cell receptor beta chains below all came from one sample that was sequenced in a study of cytomegalovirus exposure and HLA in healthy donors (dated by TCRdb to the late 2010s). Library preparation used the immunoSEQ multiplex PCR assay. For the multiplex PCR, a mixture combining 60 forward primers for TCR Vbeta segments and 13 reverse primers for TCR Jbeta segments was used. In its TCRdb copy, this immuneACCESS table keeps in-frame sequences only and misses some clones. Where compared with another copy, unresolved V genes explain less than half of these, and the others have no known cause. The sample table holds 82,000 or so clones, of which around 9.1% were seen once. In total, the top ten clones hold around 25% of the sample. Input material: PBMCs. The receptor source for this set is a man in his fifties or sixties in good health and CMV-seropositive.

The CDR3 here is CASSKDPGRYEQYF. CDR3 DNA sequence: TGTGCCAGCAGCAAAGATCCAGGGAGGTACGAGCAGTACTTC. The chain uses TRBV7-2 and TRBJ2-7, with D possibly TRBD2 on 6 matching bases. Per the germline V gene, CDR1 is SGHTA and CDR2 is FQGNSA. V gave up 5 bases and J gave up 4 bases, with 15 bases separating them. The CDR3 covers 14 residues.

Only a few counts were recorded for this clone. The V call is TRBV29-1, the J call TRBJ1-3, with D possibly being TRBD1 (5 bases). The CDR3 runs to 14 residues. The V and J ends lost 7 bases and 1 base respectively, with 14 bases between them. The germline V gene encodes CDR1 SQVTM and CDR2 ANQGSEA. The CDR3 DNA sequence: TGCAGCGGTGATGGGGCCCTTTCTGGAAACACCATATATTTT. It codes for CSGDGALSGNTIYF.

The V and J genes are TRBV5-1 and TRBJ2-1, with 8 bases identical to TRBD2. The ends lost 4 bases at V and 6 bases at J; junction bases unmatched: 6. Germline lookup yields CDR1 SGHRS and CDR2 YFSETQ. This CDR3 has 14 residues. The CDR3 DNA reads TGCGCCAGCAGCGGGGGACTAGTTAGCAATGAGCAGTTCTTC. Amino acid sequence: CASSGGLVSNEQFF.

Remarks on this clone: One junction end disagrees with the germline gene, perhaps due to a read error. The same CDR3 can be traced to other DNA sequences in this sample. The chain uses TRBV6-6 and TRBJ2-1; D is ambiguous. The CDR3 is made up of 13 amino acids. Germline-derived CDR1 and CDR2 are MNHNY and SVGAGI (reference sequence). CDR3 DNA sequence: TGTGCCAGAAGTTATGGGTGGCGGAATGAGCAGTTCTTC. As protein: CARSYGWRNEQFF.

This clone was seen only a few times. This rearrangement joins TRBV7-2 to TRBJ2-7; TRBD1 aligns across 8 bases. The CDR3 consists of 13 residues. V gave up 6 bases and J gave up 3 bases; unmatched junction bases: 4. Germline V gene sequence: CDR1 SGHTA, CDR2 FQGNSA. For the CDR3, the DNA is TGTGCCAGCAGACAAGGACAGGGCTACGAGCAGTACTTC. This sequence encodes CASRQGQGYEQYF. Variable domain in full (rest from reference TRBV7-2 and TRBJ2-7): GAGVSQSPSNKVTEKGKDVELRCDPISGHTALYWYRQSLGQGLEFLIYFQGNSAPDKSGLPSDRFSAERTGGSVSTLTIQRTQQEDSAVYLCASRQGQGYEQYFGPGTRLTVT.

The J gene is TRBJ2-5, the V gene TRBV11-2; D remains ambiguous. CDR1 is SGHAT, CDR2 FQNNGV, per germline. This CDR3 is built from 14 residues. The germline V and J ends were trimmed by 0 bases and 7 bases, with 12 bases remaining between them. CDR3 coding DNA: TGTGCCAGCAGCTTAGAGCCCAGCCGGGTGACCCAGTACTTC. Translated, it gives CASSLEPSRVTQYF.

The gene calls are TRBV2 and TRBJ1-1; D is perhaps TRBD1 (5 bases). The germline V gene encodes CDR1 SNHLY and CDR2 FYNNEI. This CDR3 has 14 residues. V lost 5 bases to trimming and J lost 1 base, with 11 bases between them. The chain's CDR3 is CASSPTARNTEAFF. The DNA for the CDR3 is TGTGCCAGCAGTCCGACAGCCCGGAACACTGAAGCTTTCTTT. Variable domain in full (rest from reference TRBV2 and TRBJ1-1): EPEVTQTPSHQVTQMGQEVILRCVPISNHLYFYWYRQILGQKVEFLVSFYNNEISEKSEIFDDQFSVERPDGSNFTLKIRSTKLEDSAMYFCASSPTARNTEAFFGQGTRLTVV.

This clone was found a few times. The chain carries TRBV6-1 and TRBJ1-1, with D perhaps TRBD1 (5 bases). In germline, CDR1 is MNHNS, CDR2 SASEGT. Trimming pared 1 base from V and 1 base from J, leaving 16 bases between. There are 17 residues in the CDR3. The CDR3, as DNA: TGTGCCAGCAGTGAAGGTTATAGGACATTTCGGAACACTGAAGCTTTCTTT. This encodes CASSEGYRTFRNTEAFF.

This chain joins TRBV2 and TRBJ2-5, with D unresolved. With 6 bases removed from V and 4 bases from J, the gap between germline ends came to 9 bases. This CDR3 contains 12 residues. Germline CDR1 and CDR2: SNHLY and FYNNEI. CDR3 DNA: TGTGCCAGCAGGCTAGGAGTAGAGACCCAGTACTTC. Its translation: CASRLGVETQYF.

This clone appeared a few times. The chain joins TRBV2 to TRBJ2-3; TRBD1 aligns across 9 bases. Trimming cost V 8 bases and J 1 base; bases outside gene matches: 7. Per the germline V gene, CDR1 is SNHLY and CDR2 is FYNNEI. There are 15 residues in the CDR3. Here the CDR3 DNA reads TGTGCCAGCGAAGGACAGGGGCCACGCACAGATACGCAGTATTTT. Translated: CASEGQGPRTDTQYF. The variable domain in full, with the rest retrieved from reference TRBV2 and TRBJ2-3, is EPEVTQTPSHQVTQMGQEVILRCVPISNHLYFYWYRQILGQKVEFLVSFYNNEISEKSEIFDDQFSVERPDGSNFTLKIRSTKLEDSAMYFCASEGQGPRTDTQYFGPGTRLTVL.

This clone was seen more than once but under ten times. The gene calls are TRBV28 and TRBJ1-1, with no clear D. The germline V and J ends were trimmed by 8 bases and 8 bases, with 12 bases remaining between them. The CDR3 is 11 residues long. CDR1 is MDHEN, CDR2 SYDVKM, per germline. The CDR3 sequence: CASCNPLEAFF. The CDR3 DNA is TGTGCCAGCTGTAATCCCCTGGAAGCTTTCTTT.

This clone was picked up a small number of times. This sequence joins TRBV29-1 and TRBJ2-6; maybe TRBD1 (5 bases). V gave up 6 bases and J gave up 13 bases, with 13 bases separating them. Germline assignment: CDR1 SQVTM and CDR2 ANQGSEA. The CDR3 runs 11 residues. As DNA, the CDR3 is TGCAGCGTCGATCCCCAGGGTGTCCTGACTTTC. Protein product: CSVDPQGVLTF.

The chain links TRBV9 to TRBJ2-5; TRBD2 agrees at 7 bases. CDR3 length: 16 amino acids. Trimming removed 3 bases from V and 3 bases from J; junction bases left unmatched: 11. Germline CDR1 reads SGDLS; CDR2 reads YYNGEE. CDR3 DNA: TGTGCCAGCAGCGCGAGCCCGTATACTAGCGAAGAGACCCAGTACTTC. It is translated as CASSASPYTSEETQYF.